The clone carrying this T cell receptor (beta chain) has a handful of counts. TCR beta CDR3 regions were amplified from RNA transcripts. In the first-round RT-PCR of the TCR CDR3, the HTBI primer set was used. TCRdb itself ran the multiplex PCR reads through MiXCR, one entry per CDR3 protein. This table holds 300,000 to 400,000 distinct CDR3 sequences, 15% to 20% found once. This sample is part of a study of T cells in Graves' hyperthyroidism and ophthalmopathy. Material: blood. The sequence came from a woman between 50 and 59 years old with Graves' hyperthyroidism.

The DNA of the CDR3 is TGTGCCAGCAGCTTAGACGCAGGTTCTATAGAGACCCAGTACTTC. Translating gives CASSLDAGSIETQYF. This sequence joins TRBV7-9 and TRBJ2-5, with D uncertain. Germline CDR1 and CDR2: SEHNR and FQNEAQ (reference sequence). Trimming left V 1 base short and J 4 bases short, with 13 bases between. The CDR3 is 15 residues long.